The 20 T cell receptor beta chains given below trace back to one sample, sequenced in a study of T cell clonality in common variable immunodeficiency. Study outcomes and limitations: Common variable immunodeficiency TCR beta sequences reportedly had fewer deletions and N-nucleotide insertions.

For these TCRs, the target antigens are not known. The assay was immunoSEQ multiplex PCR, and TCRdb's table has in-frame clones only and misses some. This table holds approximately 30,000 clones with no singletons; the top ten claim 3% to 5%. The specimen was peripheral blood mononuclear cells. Receptors originate from a human donor with common variable immunodeficiency.

Ten or more counts support this clone. The read terminates 3 residues before the CDR3 end, so the remaining end is supplied by the germline J gene. This rearrangement joins TRBV3-1 (or the pseudogene TRBV3-2) to TRBJ2-6; weak D call: TRBD1 (5 bases). V was trimmed by 5 bases and J by 4 bases, leaving 21 bases between them. This CDR3 contains 18 residues. Germline V gene data show CDR1 as LGHDT and CDR2 as YNNKEL (reference sequence). CDR3: CASSGTFSPGRGANVLTF. The sequenced CDR3 bases are TGTGCCAGCAGCGGCACGTTCTCCCCAGGGCGAGGGGCCAACGTC.

This clone was counted only a few times. The DNA read from the CDR3 is TGTGCCAGTAGTATGCAGGGGATGGGCGAG. This translates into CASSMQGMGE. The whole CDR3 region reads CASSMQGMGEQYF. J is TRBJ2-7 and V is TRBV19; the D gene is possibly TRBD1 (6 bases). The CDR3 end falls 3 residues outside the read, so it is completed with the germline J gene. Germline values: CDR1 LNHDA, CDR2 SQIVND (reference sequence). The V end was cut by 3 bases, the J end by 6 bases, with 12 bases between. The CDR3 is made up of 13 amino acids.

This clone was detected ten times or more. The read gets to within 3 residues of the CDR3 end, and the germline J gene fills in the rest. The chain recombines TRBV2 with TRBJ2-6; the D is unclear. Germline CDR1 and CDR2: SNHLY and FYNNEI. Deletions cut 6 bases from V and 1 base from J, with 7 bases between. The CDR3 is made up of 14 amino acids. CDR3 DNA, as far as it was read: TGTGCCAGCAGCATAGGGTCTGGGGCCAACGTC. Its translation is CASSIGSGANV. The whole CDR3 region reads CASSIGSGANVLTF.

As for this clone: The read falls 3 residues short of the CDR3 end, and the missing part is taken from the germline J gene. The chain recombines TRBV19 with TRBJ2-7, with 11 bases identical to TRBD1. Per the germline V gene, CDR1 is LNHDA and CDR2 is SQIVND (reference sequence). J lost 6 bases, V lost 7 bases, and 5 bases had no gene match. This CDR3 has 13 amino acids. The part of the CDR3 DNA that was read is TGTGCCAGTACTCGGACAGGGGGCATCGAG. Translation gives CASTRTGGIE. The whole CDR3 protein is CASTRTGGIEQYF.

This clone was counted a few times. The CDR3 DNA, read in part, is TGCGCCAGCAGCTTGGGACAGAAAGAGACC. Protein sequence: CASSLGQKET. The CDR3 as a whole reads CASSLGQKETQYF. The gene calls are TRBV5-1 and TRBJ2-5; a possible D gene is TRBD1 (5 bases). The CDR3 end is not reached by the read, which stops 3 residues before it; the germline J gene fills it in. Trimming stripped 0 bases from V and 3 bases from J, with 6 bases between. Germline lookup yields CDR1 SGHRS and CDR2 YFSETQ. The CDR3 loop spans 13 amino acids.

Ten or more counts support this clone. The read stops 3 residues short of the end of the CDR3; the missing end is completed from the germline J gene. The chain employs TRBV7-8 and TRBJ2-1, with 9 bases aligning to TRBD2. CDR1 and CDR2 (germline): SGHVS, FQNEAQ. V was pared by 4 bases and J by 0 bases, with 4 bases of the junction left unmatched. This CDR3 comprises 16 residues. CDR3 bases read: TGTGCCAGCAGCTCTAGCGGGATAGACTCCTACAATGAG. This sequence encodes CASSSSGIDSYNE. The entire CDR3 protein reads CASSSSGIDSYNEQFF.

This clone was observed a handful of times. The sequence runs out 3 residues before the end of the CDR3; the remainder is reconstructed from the germline J gene. The V and J genes are TRBV7-3 and TRBJ2-7, with D possibly TRBD2 on 5 matching bases. The ends were cut back, 3 bases at V and 6 bases at J, with 12 bases in the middle. CDR1 SGHTA and CDR2 FQGTGA come from the germline V gene. The CDR3 has 13 residues. The CDR3 bases that were read are TGTGCCAGCAGCTTGAAACTAGTAGGCGAG. Protein: CASSLKLVGE. In full, the CDR3 reads CASSLKLVGEQYF.

On this clone: The DNA ends 3 residues before the CDR3 does, and the rest of the CDR3 is filled in from the germline J gene. The chain recombines TRBV7-3 with TRBJ2-1; D not resolved. V was pared by 2 bases and J by 8 bases, with 4 bases between. The CDR3 covers 11 residues. The germline gives CDR1 SGHTA, CDR2 FQGTGA. CDR3: CASSLGHEQFF. The covered CDR3 bases are TGTGCCAGCAGCTTAGGCCATGAG.

This clone has just a few counts. The CDR3 is cut off 3 residues early in the read; its end comes from the germline J gene. The chain employs TRBV6-2 or TRBV6-3 and TRBJ2-5; 11 bases are a match to TRBD2. The germline V gene has CDR1 MNHEY and CDR2 SVGEGT. Losses at the gene ends were 6 bases for V and 6 bases for J; bases not matched to a gene: 6. CDR3 length: 14 amino acids. The CDR3 sequence: CASRQLAGEQTQYF. CDR3 DNA, as far as it was read: TGTGCCAGCAGACAACTAGCGGGAGAACAGACC.

This clone occurred many times. Sequencing ends 3 residues short of the CDR3 end; the germline J gene provides the rest. The chain carries TRBV7-3 and TRBJ2-2; D uncertain. Per germline, CDR1 SGHTA and CDR2 FQGTGA. Trimming left V 5 bases short and J 7 bases short, with 8 bases between. The CDR3 has 12 amino acids. CDR3 DNA (partial): TGTGCCAGCAGCGCTGAGCTCGGGGAG. It is translated as CASSAELGE. The whole CDR3 reads CASSAELGELFF.

This clone showed up just a few times. The read ends 3 residues before the CDR3 terminus; that terminus is restored from the germline J gene. The V and J genes are TRBV19 and TRBJ2-1, with 12 bases identical to TRBD2. With 3 bases clipped from V and 4 bases from J, the junction kept 1 base outside the gene matches. This CDR3 is 15 amino acids long. CDR1 is LNHDA, CDR2 SQIVND, per germline (reference sequence). The CDR3 loop reads CASSIGTSGYNEQFF. The CDR3 bases that were read are TGTGCCAGTAGTATTGGGACTAGCGGGTACAATGAG.

The table lists this clone with many counts. The part of the CDR3 DNA that was read is TGCGCCAGCAGCGAAAGGCGAGCGGGAGGCCTGGAGACC. This sequence encodes CASSERRAGGLET. The whole CDR3 protein reads CASSERRAGGLETQYF. This rearrangement joins TRBV4-1 to TRBJ2-5, with 9 positions matching TRBD2. The CDR3 is cut off 3 residues early in the read; its end comes from the germline J gene. Looked up from germline, CDR1 is MGHRA and CDR2 is YSYEKL. The trim removed 5 bases at V and 5 bases at J, leaving 12 bases unmatched. The CDR3 is made up of 16 amino acids.

This clone was counted only a few times. The read falls 3 residues short of the CDR3 end, and the missing part is taken from the germline J gene. This chain joins TRBV5-1 and TRBJ2-3; the match to TRBD2 covers 8 bases. The CDR3 sequence is 14 residues long. Germline lookup yields CDR1 SGHRS and CDR2 YFSETQ. Unmatched junction bases numbered 2, after V lost 3 bases and J lost 2 bases. Incomplete CDR3 DNA: TGCGCCAGCAGCTACGGACTAGCCACAGATACG. Protein product: CASSYGLATDT. The whole CDR3 protein reads CASSYGLATDTQYF.

This clone was counted at least ten times. Read coverage stops 3 residues before the CDR3 terminus; the germline J gene supplies the remainder. The V call is TRBV19, the J call TRBJ2-3; D is ambiguous. Germline V lookup: CDR1 LNHDA, CDR2 SQIVND (reference sequence). V was clipped by 4 bases and J by 1 base, with 3 bases between them. The CDR3 is made up of 12 amino acids. The CDR3 bases that were read are TGTGCCAGTAGTACGGGCACAGATACG. Protein: CASSTGTDT. The entire CDR3 protein reads CASSTGTDTQYF.

This clone was seen a few times. With the read ending 3 residues before the CDR3 end, the germline J gene is used to fill in that end. The chain has TRBV2 and TRBJ1-6, with D perhaps TRBD1 (5 bases). This CDR3 comprises 15 residues. Germline V lookup: CDR1 SNHLY, CDR2 FYNNEI. V lost 2 bases and J lost 9, with 14 bases in between. The CDR3: CASSEYRGIGSPLHF. Incomplete CDR3 DNA: TGTGCCAGCAGTGAATATAGGGGAATAGGTTCACCC. Filled out from reference TRBV2 and TRBJ1-6, the complete variable domain reads EPEVTQTPSHQVTQMGQEVILRCVPISNHLYFYWYRQILGQKVEFLVSFYNNEISEKSEIFDDQFSVERPDGSNFTLKIRSTKLEDSAMYFCASSEYRGIGSPLHFGNGTRLTVT.

This clone was seen at least ten times. The CDR3 end lies 3 residues beyond the end of the read and is filled in from the germline J gene. The J gene is TRBJ2-7, the V gene TRBV5-1; no definite D call. Trimming stripped 2 bases from V and 6 bases from J, with 15 bases between. Germline V gene lookup returns CDR1 SGHRS and CDR2 YFSETQ. The CDR3 length is 14 residues. Partial CDR3 DNA: TGCGCCAGCAGCTTAGATCGTCGCCCGGTCGAG. Translating it yields CASSLDRRPVE. The whole CDR3 protein is CASSLDRRPVEQYF.

The table lists this clone with many counts. Read sequence stops 3 residues before the CDR3 end, and the germline J gene provides the missing end. The genes are TRBV7-3 and TRBJ2-7; 8 bases are a match to TRBD2. J was trimmed by 6 bases and V by 5 bases; bases with no gene match: 6. CDR1 and CDR2 (germline): SGHTA, FQGTGA. The length of the CDR3 is 13 residues. This CDR3 is CASSLRRGAEQYF. The sequenced CDR3 bases are TGTGCCAGCAGCCTCCGGCGGGGGGCCGAG.

In its sample, this clone was seen a few times. The read terminates 3 residues before the CDR3 end, so the remaining end is supplied by the germline J gene. V usage is TRBV19 and J usage is TRBJ1-5; perhaps TRBD1 as D (6 bases). In germline, CDR1 is LNHDA, CDR2 SQIVND (reference sequence). Trimming shortened V by 5 bases and J by 7 bases, and 15 bases separated the two germline ends. The CDR3 runs 14 residues. Partial CDR3 DNA: TGTGCCAGTAGTGGGAACAGGGCAAAGCAGCCC. Its translation is CASSGNRAKQP. The CDR3, in full, reads CASSGNRAKQPQHF.

This clone counts as medium-sized (0.01 to 0.1%). Partial CDR3 DNA: TGCAGCGTTGATCTGGGGACAGGAGGCACAGATACG. Translating it yields CSVDLGTGGTDT. The CDR3, in full, reads CSVDLGTGGTDTQYF. The chain uses TRBV29-1 and TRBJ2-3; 8 bases agree with TRBD1. The read ends 3 residues early relative to the CDR3; the germline J gene fills the gap. V was pared by 3 bases and J by 1 base, with 6 bases of the junction left unmatched. The germline V gene has CDR1 SQVTM and CDR2 ANQGSEA. CDR3 length equals 15 residues.

Ten or more counts support this clone. The CDR3 end lies 3 residues beyond the end of the read and is filled in from the germline J gene. This sequence joins TRBV20-1 and TRBJ1-4, with TRBD1 identical over 7 bases. CDR1 is DFQATT and CDR2 is SNEGSKA in the germline V gene (reference sequence). V shed 5 bases and J 6 bases; nucleotides not matched to a gene: 3. CDR3 length: 12 amino acids. The covered CDR3 bases are TGCAGTGCTGGGCAGGGGGATGAAAAA. Translated: CSAGQGDEK. The full CDR3 sequence reads CSAGQGDEKLFF.